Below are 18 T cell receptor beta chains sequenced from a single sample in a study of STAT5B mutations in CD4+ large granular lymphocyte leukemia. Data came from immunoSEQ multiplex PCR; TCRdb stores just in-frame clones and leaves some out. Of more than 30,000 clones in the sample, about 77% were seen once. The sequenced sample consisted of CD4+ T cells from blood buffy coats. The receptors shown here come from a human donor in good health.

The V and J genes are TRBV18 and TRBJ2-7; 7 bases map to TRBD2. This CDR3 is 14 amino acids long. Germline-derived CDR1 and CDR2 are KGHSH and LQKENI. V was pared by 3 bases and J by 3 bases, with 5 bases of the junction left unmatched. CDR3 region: CASSPRGVGYEQYF. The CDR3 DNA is TGTGCCAGCTCACCCCGGGGGGTGGGCTACGAGCAGTACTTC.

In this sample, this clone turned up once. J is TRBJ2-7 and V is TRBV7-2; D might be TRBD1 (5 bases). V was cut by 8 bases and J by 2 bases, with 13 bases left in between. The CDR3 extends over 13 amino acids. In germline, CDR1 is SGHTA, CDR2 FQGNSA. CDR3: CASWQGTPYEQYF. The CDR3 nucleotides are TGTGCCAGCTGGCAGGGCACCCCCTACGAGCAGTACTTC. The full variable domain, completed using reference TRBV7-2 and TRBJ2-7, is GAGVSQSPSNKVTEKGKDVELRCDPISGHTALYWYRQSLGQGLEFLIYFQGNSAPDKSGLPSDRFSAERTGGSVSTLTIQRTQQEDSAVYLCASWQGTPYEQYFGPGTRLTVT.

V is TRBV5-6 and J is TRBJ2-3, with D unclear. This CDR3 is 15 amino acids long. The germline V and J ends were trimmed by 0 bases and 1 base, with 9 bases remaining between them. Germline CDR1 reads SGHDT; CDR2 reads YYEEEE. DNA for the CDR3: TGTGCCAGCAGCTTGGGGACGTACGGCACAGATACGCAGTATTTT. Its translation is CASSLGTYGTDTQYF.

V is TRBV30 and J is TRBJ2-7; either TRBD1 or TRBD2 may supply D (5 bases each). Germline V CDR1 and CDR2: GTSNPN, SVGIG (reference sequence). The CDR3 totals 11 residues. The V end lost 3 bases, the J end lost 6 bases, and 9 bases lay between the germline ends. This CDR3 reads CAWRTGLEQYF. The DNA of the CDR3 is TGTGCCTGGAGGACGGGGCTCGAGCAGTACTTC.

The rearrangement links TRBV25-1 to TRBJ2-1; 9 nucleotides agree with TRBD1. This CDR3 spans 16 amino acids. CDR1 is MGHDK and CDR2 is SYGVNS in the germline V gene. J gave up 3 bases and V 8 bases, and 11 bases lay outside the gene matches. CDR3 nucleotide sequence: TGTGCCAGCTCCCCTGCCGAGACAGGGGGCTACAATGAGCAGTTCTTC. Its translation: CASSPAETGGYNEQFF. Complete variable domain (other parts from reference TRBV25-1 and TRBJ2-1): EADIYQTPRYLVIGTGKKITLECSQTMGHDKMYWYQQDPGMELHLIHYSYGVNSTEKGDLSSESTVSRIRTEHFPLTLESARPSHTSQYLCASSPAETGGYNEQFFGPGTRLTVL.

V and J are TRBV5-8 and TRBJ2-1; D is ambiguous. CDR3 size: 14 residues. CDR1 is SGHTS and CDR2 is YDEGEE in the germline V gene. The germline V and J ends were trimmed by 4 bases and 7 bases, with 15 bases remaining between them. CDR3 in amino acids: CASSRSLVRNEQFF. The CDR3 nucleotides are TGTGCCAGCAGCCGTTCCCTAGTTCGGAATGAGCAGTTCTTC.

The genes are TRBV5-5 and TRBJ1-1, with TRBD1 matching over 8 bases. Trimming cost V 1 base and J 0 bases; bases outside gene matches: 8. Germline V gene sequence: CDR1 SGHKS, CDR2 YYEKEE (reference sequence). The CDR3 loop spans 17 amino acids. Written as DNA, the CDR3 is TGTGCCAGCAGCTTGTCCCCAGGGGGCATAGTGAACACTGAAGCTTTCTTT. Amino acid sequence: CASSLSPGGIVNTEAFF.

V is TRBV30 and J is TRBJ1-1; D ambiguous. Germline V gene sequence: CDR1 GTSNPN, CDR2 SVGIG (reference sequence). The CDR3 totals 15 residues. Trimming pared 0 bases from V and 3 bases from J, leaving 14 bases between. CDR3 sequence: CAWSVGVVRDTEAFF. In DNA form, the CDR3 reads TGTGCCTGGAGTGTTGGAGTGGTCAGAGACACTGAAGCTTTCTTT.

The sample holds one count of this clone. CDR3 region: CASSFGLGGRAYEQYF. The CDR3 DNA reads as TGTGCCAGCAGCTTCGGGTTGGGCGGGAGGGCCTACGAGCAGTACTTC. The rearrangement uses TRBV5-4 and TRBJ2-7; 9 bases are a match to TRBD2. The CDR3 runs 16 residues. Germline V gene lookup returns CDR1 SGHNT and CDR2 YYREEE (reference sequence). With 2 bases clipped from V and 2 bases from J, the junction kept 8 bases outside the gene matches.

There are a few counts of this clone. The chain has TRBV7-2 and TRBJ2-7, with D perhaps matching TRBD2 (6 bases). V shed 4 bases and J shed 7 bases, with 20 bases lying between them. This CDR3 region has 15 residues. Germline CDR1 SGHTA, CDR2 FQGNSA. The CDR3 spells CASSSVPGTRGEQYF. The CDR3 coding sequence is TGTGCCAGCAGCTCGGTCCCGGGGACTCGGGGGGAGCAGTACTTC.

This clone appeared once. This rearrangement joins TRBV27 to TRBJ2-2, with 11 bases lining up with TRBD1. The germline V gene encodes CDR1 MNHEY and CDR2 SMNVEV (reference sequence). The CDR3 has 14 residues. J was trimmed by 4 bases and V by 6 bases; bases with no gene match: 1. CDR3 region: CASRGQGVTGELFF. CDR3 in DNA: TGTGCCAGCAGGGGACAGGGGGTCACCGGGGAGCTGTTTTTT.

CDR3 DNA sequence: TGCGCCAGCAGCTCCCAGAGGGGGAACACCGGGGAGCTGTTTTTT. This sequence encodes CASSSQRGNTGELFF. V is TRBV5-1 and J is TRBJ2-2; tentatively, D is TRBD1 or TRBD2 (5 bases each). CDR1 is SGHRS and CDR2 is YFSETQ in the germline V gene. V dropped 3 bases and J dropped 1 base, with 10 bases sitting between them. The CDR3 runs to 15 residues.

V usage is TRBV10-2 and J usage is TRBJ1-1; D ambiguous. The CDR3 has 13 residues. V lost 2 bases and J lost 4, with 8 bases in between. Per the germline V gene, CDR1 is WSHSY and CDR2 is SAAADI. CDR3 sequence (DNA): TGCGCCAGCAGTGAGCGAGGTGGCACTGAAGCTTTCTTT. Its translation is CASSERGGTEAFF.

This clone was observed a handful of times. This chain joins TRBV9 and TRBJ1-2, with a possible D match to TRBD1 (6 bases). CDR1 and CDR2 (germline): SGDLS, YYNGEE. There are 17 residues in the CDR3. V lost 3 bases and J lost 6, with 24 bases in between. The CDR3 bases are TGTGCCAGCAGCGGCACCAGAGGGGGGACCCGGCTTGATGGCTACACCTTC. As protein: CASSGTRGGTRLDGYTF.

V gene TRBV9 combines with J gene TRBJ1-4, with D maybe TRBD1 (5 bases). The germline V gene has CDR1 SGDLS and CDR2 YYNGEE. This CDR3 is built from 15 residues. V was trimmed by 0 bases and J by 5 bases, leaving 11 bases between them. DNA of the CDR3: TGTGCCAGCAGCGTAGGGTTAGGGGTGAATGAAAAACTGTTTTTT. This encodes CASSVGLGVNEKLFF.

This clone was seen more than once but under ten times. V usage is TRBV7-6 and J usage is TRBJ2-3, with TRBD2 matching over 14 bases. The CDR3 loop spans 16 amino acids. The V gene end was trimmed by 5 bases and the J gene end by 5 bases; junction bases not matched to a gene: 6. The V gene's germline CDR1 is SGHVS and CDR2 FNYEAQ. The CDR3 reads CASSGMGLAGVDTQYF. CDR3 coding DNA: TGTGCCAGCAGCGGAATGGGACTAGCGGGAGTAGATACGCAGTATTTT.

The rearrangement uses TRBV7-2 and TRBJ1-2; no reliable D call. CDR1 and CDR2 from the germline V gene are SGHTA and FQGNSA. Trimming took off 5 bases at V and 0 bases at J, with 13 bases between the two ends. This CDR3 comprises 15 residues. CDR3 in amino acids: CASSPLDAANYGYTF. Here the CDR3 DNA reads TGTGCCAGCAGCCCCCTGGACGCGGCTAACTATGGCTACACCTTC.

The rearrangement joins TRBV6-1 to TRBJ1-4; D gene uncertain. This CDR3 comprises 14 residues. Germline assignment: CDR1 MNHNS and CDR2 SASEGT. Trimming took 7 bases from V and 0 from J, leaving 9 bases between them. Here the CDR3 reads CASKQAATNEKLFF. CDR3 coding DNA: TGTGCCAGCAAGCAGGCTGCAACTAATGAAAAACTGTTTTTT.